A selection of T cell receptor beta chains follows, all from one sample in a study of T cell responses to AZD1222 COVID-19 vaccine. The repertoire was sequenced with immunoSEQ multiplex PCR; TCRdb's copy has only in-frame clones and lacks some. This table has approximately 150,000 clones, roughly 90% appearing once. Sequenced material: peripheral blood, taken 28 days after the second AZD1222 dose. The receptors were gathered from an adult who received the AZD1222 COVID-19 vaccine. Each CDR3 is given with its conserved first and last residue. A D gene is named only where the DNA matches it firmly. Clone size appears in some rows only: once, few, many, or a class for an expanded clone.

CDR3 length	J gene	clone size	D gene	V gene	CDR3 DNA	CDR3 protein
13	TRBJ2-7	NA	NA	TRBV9	TGTGCCAGCAGCGTAGTGGTAGGGAGCGAGCAGTACTTC	CASSVVVGSEQYF
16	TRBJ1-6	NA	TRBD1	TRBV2	TGTGCCACCTCGAGGGAGGGACAGGGGAATAATTCACCCCTCCACTTT	CATSREGQGNNSPLHF
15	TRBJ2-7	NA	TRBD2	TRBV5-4	TGTGCCAGCAGCGCTGACGGCGGGGGCTCCTACGAGCAGTACTTC	CASSADGGGSYEQYF
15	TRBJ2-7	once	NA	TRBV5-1	TGCGCCAGCAGCTTGGGGGGTGCAGTCTCCTACGAGCAGTACTTC	CASSLGGAVSYEQYF
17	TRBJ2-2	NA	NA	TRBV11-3	TGTGCCAGCAGCTACGGTGGCGGGGGCGGGTTTGCCGGGGAGCTGTTTTTT	CASSYGGGGGFAGELFF
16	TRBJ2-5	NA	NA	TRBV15	TGTGCCACCAGCAGAGGACCGAGGACCGATGGGGAGACCCAGTACTTC	CATSRGPRTDGETQYF
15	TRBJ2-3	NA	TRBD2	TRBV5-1	TGCGCCAGCAGGAATCTAGCGGAACTCACAGATACGCAGTATTTT	CASRNLAELTDTQYF
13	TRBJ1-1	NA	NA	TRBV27	TGTGCCAGCAGAATCGACCCAAATAGGGAAGCTTTCTTT	CASRIDPNREAFF
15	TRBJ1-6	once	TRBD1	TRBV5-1	TGCGCCAGCAGCTTGGCGGGACAGGGCGGCTCACCCCTCCACTTT	CASSLAGQGGSPLHF
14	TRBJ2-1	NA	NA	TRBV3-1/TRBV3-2	TGTGCCAGCAGCCAAGATCGGCCAGGGTATGAGCAGTTCTTC	CASSQDRPGYEQFF
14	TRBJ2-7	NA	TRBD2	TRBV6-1	TGTGCCAGCAGTGAACTAGCGGGAGGGAACGAGCAGTACTTC	CASSELAGGNEQYF
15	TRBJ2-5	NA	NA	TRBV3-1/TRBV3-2	TGTGCCAGCAGCCAAGCCGGGCTCTATCAAGAGACCCAGTACTTC	CASSQAGLYQETQYF
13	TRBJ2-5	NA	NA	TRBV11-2	TGTGCCAGCAGCTCAGGGGTTGGGGAGACCCAGTACTTC	CASSSGVGETQYF
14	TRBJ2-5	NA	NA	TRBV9	TGTGCCAGCAGCGTAGGTGTCGATCAAGAGACCCAGTACTTC	CASSVGVDQETQYF
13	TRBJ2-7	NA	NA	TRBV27	TGTGCCAGCAGTTTCGGAGGTCGGCACGAGCAGTACTTC	CASSFGGRHEQYF
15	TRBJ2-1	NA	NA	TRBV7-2	TGTGCCAGCAGCCGTCAATATAGCTCCTACAATGAGCAGTTCTTC	CASSRQYSSYNEQFF
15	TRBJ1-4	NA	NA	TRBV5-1	TGCGCCAGCAGCTTGGAGGCCCGCACTAATGAAAAACTGTTTTTT	CASSLEARTNEKLFF
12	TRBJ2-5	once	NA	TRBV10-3	TGTGCCATCAGCCGGGGACAAGAGACCCAGTACTTC	CAISRGQETQYF